This T cell receptor beta chain was obtained from a study of cytomegalovirus exposure and HLA in healthy donors. Study-wide results and caveats: In the analysis, some V segments, TRBV6-2 and TRBV6-3 included, were excluded as indistinguishable. Within the data, a cluster of highly shared sequence variants was likely a sequencing artifact. It was reported that TCR beta sequences correctly inferred the HLA-A and HLA-B alleles for most subjects.

The CDR3 extends over 16 amino acids. Trimming removed 4 bases from V and 4 bases from J; junction bases left unmatched: 4. Germline V CDR1 and CDR2: PRHDT, FYEKMQ (reference sequence). Donors likely had unrecorded immune exposures despite being nominally healthy when sampled. Comment on this clone: Its antigen is currently unknown.

The PCR had 60 Vbeta and 13 Jbeta primers. This table comes from immunoSEQ multiplex PCR, and its TCRdb copy is limited to in-frame clones, with some not included. The sample carries under 250,000 clones, roughly 85% recorded once. Input material: PBMCs. The source is a male donor in good health and CMV-seronegative. The J gene is TRBJ1-4, the V gene TRBV13; 12 nucleotides match TRBD1. CDR3 bases: TGTGCCAGCAGCTGGGGGACAGGGGGCGGTAATGAAAAACTGTTTTTT. Translation: CASSWGTGGGNEKLFF.